These T cell receptor beta chains were read from a single sample in a study of T cell clonotyping in hematopoietic cell transplantation. Repertoires were generated with immunoSEQ multiplex PCR, while TCRdb's copy carries only in-frame clones and drops some. The sample holds more than 10,000 clones, about 79% seen once. The material was PBMCs, obtained 100 days after allogeneic stem cell transplant. The receptors originated from a female patient between 40 and 50 years old who had an allogeneic stem cell transplant from a related donor, so T cells may come from the graft donor. Some clones in this sample may be carry-over from other donors' samples. Both conserved end residues are part of each CDR3. The D gene is left open where the match is weak. Some rows mark clone size as missing; the rest say once, few, many or name a class of expanded clone.

TRBV11-2	TRBD1	TRBJ2-4	once	CASSSGTGVGIQYF	TGTGCCAGCAGCTCCGGGACAGGTGTGGGCATTCAGTACTTC
TRBV29-1	.	TRBJ1-1	.	CSVGRGSTEAFF	TGCAGCGTAGGGAGGGGGTCCACTGAAGCTTTCTTT
TRBV2	.	TRBJ1-2	.	CASSAAYYGYTF	TGTGCCAGCAGTGCTGCTTACTATGGCTACACCTTC
TRBV9	TRBD2	TRBJ2-2	.	CASSVVAGGPNTGELFF	TGTGCCAGCAGCGTAGTAGCGGGAGGGCCCAACACCGGGGAGCTGTTTTTT
TRBV25-1	.	TRBJ2-1	.	CASRRGLNEQFF	TGTGCCAGCAGGAGGGGACTTAATGAGCAGTTCTTC
TRBV11-3	TRBD2	TRBJ2-5	.	CASSSRTSGGGETQYF	TGTGCCAGCAGCTCCAGGACTAGCGGGGGGGGAGAGACCCAGTACTTC
TRBV30	.	TRBJ2-2	.	CAWSVLITGELFF	TGTGCCTGGAGTGTACTAATTACCGGGGAGCTGTTTTTT
TRBV19	TRBD2	TRBJ2-1	few	CASSSGEGNEQFF	TGTGCCAGTAGCTCGGGGGAGGGCAATGAGCAGTTCTTC
TRBV27	.	TRBJ1-5	.	CASSLPGVNQPQHF	TGTGCCAGCAGTTTACCCGGGGTCAATCAGCCCCAGCATTTT
TRBV5-6	TRBD2	TRBJ2-7	.	CASSRDRGTRNEQYF	TGTGCCAGCAGCCGGGACCGAGGGACTAGAAACGAGCAGTACTTC
TRBV11-3	.	TRBJ1-1	.	CASSWSALEAFF	TGTGCCAGCAGCTGGTCGGCGCTTGAAGCTTTCTTT
TRBV7-9	.	TRBJ2-3	.	CASSRDFRRGEDTQYF	TGTGCCAGCAGCCGGGACTTCCGGAGGGGGGAAGATACGCAGTATTTT
TRBV6-5	.	TRBJ1-4	.	CASSPRSPNEKLFF	TGTGCCAGCAGTCCGCGAAGTCCTAATGAAAAACTGTTTTTT
TRBV7-2	TRBD2	TRBJ2-7	.	CASSSGTSYAQYF	TGTGCCAGCAGTTCCGGGACTAGCTACGCGCAGTACTTC
TRBV6-5	TRBD1	TRBJ2-7	.	CATNPPGQGYEQYF	TGTGCCACCAACCCTCCGGGACAGGGTTACGAGCAGTACTTC
TRBV6-6	.	TRBJ2-7	.	CASRRDGAYEQYF	TGTGCCAGCAGAAGGGACGGAGCCTACGAGCAGTACTTC
TRBV5-1	TRBD2	TRBJ2-3	.	CASSPTLAGEGTQYF	TGCGCCAGCAGCCCAACGCTAGCGGGAGAGGGTACGCAGTATTTT
TRBV5-5	TRBD1	TRBJ2-7	.	CASSLGTVTYEQYF	TGTGCCAGCAGCCTCGGGACAGTAACCTACGAGCAGTACTTC
TRBV6-1	TRBD2	TRBJ2-7	.	CASSLLAGTYEQYF	TGTGCCAGCAGCCTCCTAGCGGGAACCTACGAGCAGTACTTC
TRBV6-5	.	TRBJ2-1	.	CASSLDDNYNEQFF	TGTGCCAGCAGTTTGGACGATAACTACAATGAGCAGTTCTTC
TRBV19	.	TRBJ2-2	.	CASLATGELFF	TGTGCCAGTCTGGCCACCGGGGAGCTGTTTTTT
TRBV9	.	TRBJ2-2	once	CASAPGPSHTGELFF	TGTGCCTCGGCCCCGGGGCCCTCCCACACCGGGGAGCTGTTTTTT
TRBV5-1	TRBD1	TRBJ1-1	once	CASSLAGTGHTEAFF	TGCGCCAGCAGCTTGGCAGGGACAGGGCACACTGAAGCTTTCTTT
TRBV19	TRBD1	TRBJ1-3	.	CASSTRTGGNTIYF	TGTGCCAGTAGTACAAGGACAGGAGGAAACACCATATATTTT